Listed below are T cell receptor beta chains from one sample, sequenced in a study of T cells in Graves' hyperthyroidism and ophthalmopathy. MiXCR, run by TCRdb on the multiplex PCR reads, gives a single entry per CDR3 protein. The data show about 570,000 distinct CDR3 sequences, with around 45% seen just once and 19% held by the top ten. Sequencing used peripheral blood or thyroid tissue (not recorded which). The source of these receptors is an adult woman with Graves' disease, either hyperthyroidism or ophthalmopathy (not recorded which). Both conserved end residues are part of each CDR3. The D gene is left open where the match is weak. Expanded clones are given a class, and other clones once, few, many or no size at all.

CDR3 DNA: TGCAGTGCTAGAGTCCAGGGAAGGTCCTTCCTCCACTTT; CDR3 protein: CSARVQGRSFLHF; D gene: NA; J gene: TRBJ1-6; clone size: NA; V gene: TRBV20-1
CDR3 DNA: TGCAGTGCACCTTCGTCGGGGCTGCAAGAGACCCAGTACTTC; CDR3 protein: CSAPSSGLQETQYF; D gene: NA; J gene: TRBJ2-5; clone size: once; V gene: TRBV20-1
CDR3 DNA: TGTGCCAGCAGGTCAGATATCCCTGCGGGGAAACTGTTTTTT; CDR3 protein: CASRSDIPAGKLFF; D gene: NA; J gene: TRBJ1-4; clone size: NA; V gene: TRBV7-9
CDR3 DNA: TGCAGCGTTGAGAGGGACATCCTTGCAGGGGGTTTCTTT; CDR3 protein: CSVERDILAGGFF; D gene: TRBD1; J gene: TRBJ1-1; clone size: NA; V gene: TRBV29-1
CDR3 DNA: TGTGCCAGCAGCTGGGACAGGGGTTTGAACGAGCAGTACTTC; CDR3 protein: CASSWDRGLNEQYF; D gene: TRBD1; J gene: TRBJ2-7; clone size: NA; V gene: TRBV7-8
CDR3 DNA: TGTGCCAGCAGCTTAGAACCGACAGGATCGAATTCACCCCTCCACTTT; CDR3 protein: CASSLEPTGSNSPLHF; D gene: NA; J gene: TRBJ1-6; clone size: NA; V gene: TRBV7-9
CDR3 DNA: TGCGCCAGCAGTCGAGCGGGAGGTGACTACGAGCAGTACTTC; CDR3 protein: CASSRAGGDYEQYF; D gene: TRBD2; J gene: TRBJ2-7; clone size: few; V gene: TRBV10-1
CDR3 DNA: TGTGCCAGCTGGGGGCCTGAAGCTTTCTTT; CDR3 protein: CASWGPEAFF; D gene: NA; J gene: TRBJ1-1; clone size: once; V gene: TRBV7-9
CDR3 DNA: TGTGCCAGCAGGGACAACCGAATCACCCTCCACTTT; CDR3 protein: CASRDNRITLHF; D gene: NA; J gene: TRBJ1-6; clone size: once; V gene: TRBV2
CDR3 DNA: TGTGCCAGCAACAACTTTTCCCTAATTTCCTACGAGCAGTACTTC; CDR3 protein: CASNNFSLISYEQYF; D gene: NA; J gene: TRBJ2-7; clone size: NA; V gene: TRBV6-2/TRBV6-3
CDR3 DNA: TGTGCCACCAGTGATTTTCGGACTAGCGGGACCAATGAGCAGTTCTTC; CDR3 protein: CATSDFRTSGTNEQFF; D gene: TRBD2; J gene: TRBJ2-1; clone size: NA; V gene: TRBV24-1
CDR3 DNA: TGCAGTGAAGGGACAGGGGGCGACGAGCAGTACTTC; CDR3 protein: CSEGTGGDEQYF; D gene: TRBD1; J gene: TRBJ2-7; clone size: NA; V gene: TRBV20-1
CDR3 DNA: TGCGCCAGCAGTGACGAGGGGGTCTTTTACGAGCAGTACTTC; CDR3 protein: CASSDEGVFYEQYF; D gene: NA; J gene: TRBJ2-7; clone size: NA; V gene: TRBV10-2
CDR3 DNA: TGTGCCAGCAGCGTAGGGGGGTCCTCCTACGAGCAGTACTTC; CDR3 protein: CASSVGGSSYEQYF; D gene: NA; J gene: TRBJ2-7; clone size: many; V gene: TRBV9
CDR3 DNA: TGCGCCAGCAGCGACGGTCCGGGGTGGGGTGAGCAGTACTTC; CDR3 protein: CASSDGPGWGEQYF; D gene: NA; J gene: TRBJ2-7; clone size: once; V gene: TRBV5-1
CDR3 DNA: TGCAGCGTCGGGGTTCGCGGCGGTTCCTACGAGCAGTACTTC; CDR3 protein: CSVGVRGGSYEQYF; D gene: NA; J gene: TRBJ2-7; clone size: once; V gene: TRBV29-1